These 5 T cell receptor beta chains were all obtained from the same sample, sequenced in a study of CD8+ T cells in alopecia areata. It was from alopecia areata patients that lesional scalp punch biopsies and peripheral blood were collected. Sequencing relied on a cDNA template that was reverse transcribed from extracted RNA. Here immunoSEQ multiplex PCR was the method, and the copy in TCRdb shows in-frame clones only, minus some. Seen here are approximately 6,000 clones, about 60% observed once, and the top ten hold around 10%. The sample consisted of skin, taken at week 0. These receptors were taken from a human donor with alopecia areata.

V is TRBV30 and J is TRBJ1-1; perhaps TRBD1 as D (6 bases). V lost 5 bases, J lost 8 bases, and 15 bases lay in between. The germline gives CDR1 GTSNPN, CDR2 SVGIG (reference sequence). The CDR3 contains 12 residues. CDR3 nucleotide sequence: TGTGCCTGGGGACGTGAGAGGGGGGAAGCTTTCTTT. It translates to CAWGRERGEAFF.

The chain links TRBV10-3 to TRBJ1-2; 10 positions match TRBD1. J was trimmed by 6 bases and V by 7 bases; bases with no gene match: 14. Germline CDR1 reads ENHRY; CDR2 reads SYGVKD. This CDR3 spans 16 amino acids. The CDR3 DNA sequence: TGTGCCATCACCCCGGGGACAGGGGAATCTTATGATGGCTACACCTTC. This codes for CAITPGTGESYDGYTF.

This clone was detected a few times. V is TRBV6-8 and J is TRBJ2-1, with D perhaps TRBD1 (5 bases). The CDR3 length is 14 residues. Germline V lookup: CDR1 MNHGY, CDR2 SAAAGT. V was trimmed by 0 bases and J by 7 bases, leaving 10 bases between them. Here the CDR3 reads CASSYSGRVNEQFF. As DNA, the CDR3 is TGTGCCAGCAGTTACTCGGGCAGGGTGAATGAGCAGTTCTTC.

This chain connects TRBV27 to TRBJ1-2; TRBD1 matches at 7 bases. The germline V gene has CDR1 MNHEY and CDR2 SMNVEV (reference sequence). The V and J ends lost 2 bases and 4 bases, in that order; junction bases with no gene match: 4. This CDR3 is 14 amino acids long. The CDR3 region is CASSLRQGIYGYTF. In nucleotides, the CDR3 is TGTGCCAGCAGTTTAAGACAGGGAATCTATGGCTACACCTTC.

The chain joins TRBV5-1 to TRBJ2-7, with a possible D match to TRBD1 (6 bases). Trimming shortened V by 3 bases and J by 2 bases, and 12 bases separated the two germline ends. Per the germline V gene, CDR1 is SGHRS and CDR2 is YFSETQ. The CDR3 extends over 14 amino acids. This CDR3 is CASSWRTDPYEQYF. In nucleotides, the CDR3 is TGCGCCAGCAGCTGGAGGACAGACCCCTACGAGCAGTACTTC.